The rows below give T cell receptor beta chains drawn from one sample of a study of control samples from healthy donors and cancer patients. Sequencing used immunoSEQ multiplex PCR; TCRdb keeps in-frame clones, though not all of them. This repertoire shows over 100,000 clones, 80% to 95% found once; its top ten account for less than 7%. The sequenced sample was blood. Every receptor here comes from a man between 18 and 35 years old in good health. Each CDR3 is given with its conserved first and last residue. The order of the fields is J gene, V gene, CDR3 protein.

>TRBJ1-2|TRBV6-6
CASSYWTESDYGYTF
>TRBJ1-1|TRBV27
CASSSRARNTEAFF
>TRBJ1-2|TRBV5-5
CASSLAEAVPYGYTF
>TRBJ1-1|TRBV29-1
CSVEWRTEAFF
>TRBJ1-4|TRBV6-1
CASSEWPGEEKLFF
>TRBJ1-1|TRBV6-6
CASTKTGQGATEAFF
>TRBJ1-5|TRBV5-1
CASSEKPGHWAQHF
>TRBJ1-1|TRBV19
CASSIRGIEEAFF
>TRBJ1-1|TRBV11-2
CASSPPTETVGAFF
>TRBJ2-3|TRBV27
CASSLGPGTSTDTQYF
>TRBJ1-1|TRBV1
CTSSHLLGLNTEAFF
>TRBJ1-3|TRBV3-1/TRBV3-2
CASSPSAYGNTIYF
>TRBJ2-3|TRBV6-4
CASSAGVGTDTQYF
>TRBJ2-7|TRBV5-5
CASSFGYEQYF
>TRBJ2-5|TRBV6-5
CASTRSWDFQETQYF
>TRBJ1-2|TRBV6-5
CASRQRSGTDYGYTF
>TRBJ1-2|TRBV9
CASSVGTANYGYTF
>TRBJ2-1|TRBV6-2/TRBV6-3
CASSRQGDYEQFF
>TRBJ1-3|TRBV6-5
CASSRGEGNTIYF
>TRBJ1-5|TRBV6-2/TRBV6-3
CASSYWQNQPQHF
>TRBJ2-7|TRBV7-9
CASSSRTSGGPSPYEQYF
>TRBJ1-5|TRBV4-1
CASSQERGDNQPQHF
>TRBJ1-1|TRBV7-9
CASSLVFQGAFF
>TRBJ1-1|TRBV28
CASTDRNTEAFF
>TRBJ2-7|TRBV2
CASGGDSYEQYF
>TRBJ1-6|TRBV20-1
CSASRGQGIPLHF
>TRBJ2-7|TRBV3-1/TRBV3-2
CASSQEWDSYEQYF
>TRBJ1-2|TRBV5-4
CASSLAPSRGGEGYTF
>TRBJ1-2|TRBV29-1
CSAEGQGYGYTF
>TRBJ1-5|TRBV21-1
CASSSTRGTDQPQHF
>TRBJ2-7|TRBV6-6
CASSYTYGPSYEQYF
>TRBJ1-2|TRBV13
CASRGTGIGGGYTF
>TRBJ2-5|TRBV7-9
CASRERSETQYF
>TRBJ2-5|TRBV5-1
CASRKPPGEQETQYF
>TRBJ2-3|TRBV25-1
CASSELTGSTDTQYF
>TRBJ2-5|TRBV5-1
CASSFSGGARETQYF
>TRBJ2-1|TRBV3-1/TRBV3-2
CASSQSWATPNNEQFF
>TRBJ2-5|TRBV7-7
CASRSLAGATQYF
>TRBJ1-2|TRBV5-4
CASSFRQGGLGYTF
>TRBJ2-5|TRBV3-1/TRBV3-2
CASSQGEKGAFSETQYF
>TRBJ1-5|TRBV4-2
CASSPGRDRAINQPQHF
>TRBJ1-3|TRBV9
CASSDRQGGNTIYF
>TRBJ2-3|TRBV9
CASSVGLAGGITDTQYF
>TRBJ2-7|TRBV3-1/TRBV3-2
CASSPGQGRDEQYF
>TRBJ2-1|TRBV2
CASSERGGEQFF
>TRBJ2-3|TRBV12-5
CASGLVITSGGAVTDTQYF
>TRBJ1-2|TRBV29-1
CSVAPGQGGYGYTF
>TRBJ1-5|TRBV10-2
CASRGTSGSNQPQHF
>TRBJ1-1|TRBV20-1
CSATEAFF
>TRBJ1-2|TRBV9
CASSVVSQTIGYTF
>TRBJ1-3|TRBV7-9
CASSTTRESAGNTIYF
>TRBJ1-1|TRBV2
CASSVAGEAFF
>TRBJ1-3|TRBV25-1
CASSRGHPSSGNTIYF